This T cell receptor beta chain was sequenced in a study of technical replicates of blood from a few donors. This CDR3 region has 15 residues. Germline V gives CDR1 LNHDA, CDR2 SQIVND (reference sequence). The germline V and J ends were trimmed by 9 bases and 0 bases, with 17 bases remaining between them. Generated by immunoSEQ multiplex PCR, the TCRdb table keeps only in-frame clones and is missing some. The table lists 50,000 to 70,000 clones, over 85% of them singletons, with about 3.9% in the top ten. This clone was seen only once. This receptor was identified in a human donor in good health. Some clones in this sample may be carry-over from other donors' samples. Sequenced input: PBMCs. The chain joins TRBV19 to TRBJ1-1; no clear D gene. CDR3: CASSANRIMNTEAFF. DNA for the CDR3: TGTGCCAGCTCCGCAAACAGAATCATGAACACTGAAGCTTTCTTT.